This is a list of T cell receptor beta chains from one sample in a study of OX40 agonist ivuxolimab in advanced cancers. The table came from immunoSEQ multiplex PCR; TCRdb's copy has only in-frame clones and leaves some out. The table includes around 34,000 clones, more than 65% detected once. This specimen consisted of CD4+ or CD8+ T cells sorted from blood, obtained in a trial of the OX40 agonist ivuxolimab. The origin of the receptors is an adult with an advanced solid tumor such as melanoma, head and neck, liver or kidney cancer. Each CDR3 is given with its conserved first and last residue. The order of the fields is clone size, CDR3 length, J gene, D gene, V gene, CDR3 DNA, CDR3 protein. A D gene is named only where the DNA matches it firmly. Clone size is shown for a subset of rows, as once, few, many or a class of expanded clone.

clone_size: .; cdr3_length: 13; j_call: TRBJ1-1; d_call: .; v_call: TRBV28; cdr3_nt: TGTGCCAGCAGTCCGCCGGTGAACACTGAAGCTTTCTTT; cdr3_aa: CASSPPVNTEAFF
clone_size: .; cdr3_length: 15; j_call: TRBJ2-6; d_call: TRBD1; v_call: TRBV6-4; cdr3_nt: TGTGCCAGCAGCACAGGGGGCTCTGGGGCCAACGTCCTGACTTTC; cdr3_aa: CASSTGGSGANVLTF
clone_size: once; cdr3_length: 15; j_call: TRBJ2-1; d_call: TRBD2; v_call: TRBV6-6; cdr3_nt: TGTGCCAGCACCCATGGAGTTAGCGGGTACAATGAGCAGTTCTTC; cdr3_aa: CASTHGVSGYNEQFF
clone_size: .; cdr3_length: 14; j_call: TRBJ1-1; d_call: TRBD1; v_call: TRBV19; cdr3_nt: TGTGCCAGTAGCTTCGGGACAGGGGTGACTGAAGCTTTCTTT; cdr3_aa: CASSFGTGVTEAFF
clone_size: medium-sized; cdr3_length: 13; j_call: TRBJ1-2; d_call: .; v_call: TRBV2; cdr3_nt: TGTGCCAGCAGTGAAGGGAGATCCTATGGCTACACCTTC; cdr3_aa: CASSEGRSYGYTF
clone_size: .; cdr3_length: 15; j_call: TRBJ2-5; d_call: TRBD2; v_call: TRBV30; cdr3_nt: TGTGCCTGGAGCATGACTAGCGGGGGGGGCGAGACCCAGTACTTC; cdr3_aa: CAWSMTSGGGETQYF
clone_size: .; cdr3_length: 15; j_call: TRBJ2-7; d_call: TRBD1; v_call: TRBV15; cdr3_nt: TGTGCCACCAGCAGACCCGGGACAGGGTCGGGCGAGCAGTACTTC; cdr3_aa: CATSRPGTGSGEQYF
clone_size: few; cdr3_length: 15; j_call: TRBJ2-5; d_call: TRBD1; v_call: TRBV5-1; cdr3_nt: TGCGCCAGCAGCTCCCAGACAGGGCCCCAAGAGACCCAGTACTTC; cdr3_aa: CASSSQTGPQETQYF
clone_size: .; cdr3_length: 13; j_call: TRBJ2-5; d_call: .; v_call: TRBV28; cdr3_nt: TGTGCCAGCAGTATCAGGGGAATAGAGACCCAGTACTTC; cdr3_aa: CASSIRGIETQYF
clone_size: .; cdr3_length: 14; j_call: TRBJ2-7; d_call: .; v_call: TRBV4-1; cdr3_nt: TGCGCCAGCAGCCAGGACCCTACCTCCTACGAGCAGTACTTC; cdr3_aa: CASSQDPTSYEQYF
clone_size: .; cdr3_length: 13; j_call: TRBJ2-7; d_call: TRBD1; v_call: TRBV28; cdr3_nt: TGTGCCAGCGAGGGGACAGCCTCCTACGAGCAGTACTTC; cdr3_aa: CASEGTASYEQYF
clone_size: .; cdr3_length: 11; j_call: TRBJ2-7; d_call: .; v_call: TRBV6-5; cdr3_nt: TGTGCCAGCAGTTACTCGACCGAGCAGTACTTC; cdr3_aa: CASSYSTEQYF
clone_size: .; cdr3_length: 15; j_call: TRBJ2-7; d_call: .; v_call: TRBV5-8; cdr3_nt: TGTGCCAGCAGCTTAGCACCAGGACAAAACTACGAGCAGTACTTC; cdr3_aa: CASSLAPGQNYEQYF
clone_size: few; cdr3_length: 16; j_call: TRBJ2-5; d_call: TRBD2; v_call: TRBV7-2; cdr3_nt: TGTGCCAGCAGCCCAGCGGGGGGGGGTGGCAAAGAGACCCAGTACTTC; cdr3_aa: CASSPAGGGGKETQYF
clone_size: .; cdr3_length: 14; j_call: TRBJ2-2; d_call: .; v_call: TRBV7-8; cdr3_nt: TGTGCCAGCAGCCCCGAATGGTTCACCGGGGAGCTGTTTTTT; cdr3_aa: CASSPEWFTGELFF
clone_size: few; cdr3_length: 15; j_call: TRBJ1-1; d_call: .; v_call: TRBV10-2; cdr3_nt: TGCGCCAGCCGCAGTGAGAATAATTGGGACGGGAAAGCTTTCTTT; cdr3_aa: CASRSENNWDGKAFF
clone_size: .; cdr3_length: 15; j_call: TRBJ1-1; d_call: .; v_call: TRBV6-6; cdr3_nt: TGTGCCAGCAGTTACGATGCCCAAAGGGGGGCTGAAGCTTTCTTT; cdr3_aa: CASSYDAQRGAEAFF
clone_size: .; cdr3_length: 14; j_call: TRBJ2-7; d_call: .; v_call: TRBV4-1; cdr3_nt: TGCGCCAGCAGCCAAGGTTTACAGGGCTACGAGCAGTACTTC; cdr3_aa: CASSQGLQGYEQYF
clone_size: few; cdr3_length: 16; j_call: TRBJ2-3; d_call: TRBD2; v_call: TRBV6-1; cdr3_nt: TGTGCCAGCAGTGACCCCCCCGGGGGGGGCACAGATACGCAGTATTTT; cdr3_aa: CASSDPPGGGTDTQYF
clone_size: few; cdr3_length: 14; j_call: TRBJ2-3; d_call: .; v_call: TRBV21-1; cdr3_nt: TGTGCCAGCAGAGGGACTAGTCAGCCGGCTACGCAGTATTTT; cdr3_aa: CASRGTSQPATQYF
clone_size: .; cdr3_length: 14; j_call: TRBJ2-7; d_call: TRBD2; v_call: TRBV5-1; cdr3_nt: TGCGCCAGCAGCTTGCTAGCGGGGTCCTACGAGCAGTACTTC; cdr3_aa: CASSLLAGSYEQYF
clone_size: .; cdr3_length: 16; j_call: TRBJ2-7; d_call: TRBD2; v_call: TRBV19; cdr3_nt: TGTGCCAGTAGTATCGGACTAGCGGAGGTGGCCTACGAGCAGTACTTC; cdr3_aa: CASSIGLAEVAYEQYF
clone_size: .; cdr3_length: 12; j_call: TRBJ2-7; d_call: .; v_call: TRBV6-1; cdr3_nt: TGTGCCAGCAGTGGAGACAGTGTCGAGCAGTACTTC; cdr3_aa: CASSGDSVEQYF
clone_size: .; cdr3_length: 16; j_call: TRBJ1-6; d_call: TRBD1; v_call: TRBV7-7; cdr3_nt: TGTGCCAGCAGCATCGGGCCGGGACAGGGAAGTTCACCCCTCCACTTT; cdr3_aa: CASSIGPGQGSSPLHF
clone_size: once; cdr3_length: 14; j_call: TRBJ2-7; d_call: TRBD1; v_call: TRBV28; cdr3_nt: TGTGCCAGCAGTCCCAGACAGGGGCGCTACGAGCAGTACTTC; cdr3_aa: CASSPRQGRYEQYF
clone_size: .; cdr3_length: 11; j_call: TRBJ2-1; d_call: .; v_call: TRBV6-1; cdr3_nt: TGTGCCAGCAGGGCCGACAATGAGCAGTTCTTC; cdr3_aa: CASRADNEQFF
clone_size: .; cdr3_length: 17; j_call: TRBJ2-7; d_call: TRBD1; v_call: TRBV18; cdr3_nt: TGTGCCAGCTCACCAACAACCCCGGGACAGGGGGCTAGCGAGCAGTACTTC; cdr3_aa: CASSPTTPGQGASEQYF
clone_size: .; cdr3_length: 13; j_call: TRBJ2-7; d_call: TRBD1; v_call: TRBV6-5; cdr3_nt: TGTGCCAGCAGCCGACAGGGCCTCTACGAGCAGTACTTC; cdr3_aa: CASSRQGLYEQYF